The 3 T cell receptor beta chains in this list originate from one sample, sequenced in a study of cytomegalovirus exposure and HLA in healthy donors. A multiplex PCR was run with 60 Vbeta primers and 13 Jbeta primers. Profiled with immunoSEQ multiplex PCR; TCRdb holds only in-frame clones, not every one. The sample consists of roughly 160,000 clones, approximately 78% of them appearing once. Sequencing was carried out using PBMCs. The receptors originated from a woman in her twenties or thirties in good health and CMV-seropositive.

The V gene is TRBV7-9, the J gene TRBJ2-5; D unclear. There are 13 residues in the CDR3. The germline V and J ends were trimmed by 3 bases and 2 bases, with 7 bases remaining between them. The germline V gene has CDR1 SEHNR and CDR2 FQNEAQ (reference sequence). As DNA, the CDR3 is TGTGCCAGCAGCTTGCACATACAAGAGACCCAGTACTTC. This encodes CASSLHIQETQYF.

The chain combines TRBV10-2 with TRBJ1-2; 8 bases are shared with TRBD1. CDR3 length: 17 amino acids. V dropped 1 base and J dropped 0; count of bases not matched to a gene: 7. Germline V gene lookup returns CDR1 WSHSY and CDR2 SAAADI. CDR3 in amino acids: CASSELLGQEANYGYTF. The DNA of the CDR3 is TGCGCCAGCAGTGAGTTATTGGGACAGGAAGCTAACTATGGCTACACCTTC.

The genes are TRBV18 and TRBJ1-4, with D perhaps matching TRBD1 (5 bases). Germline assignment: CDR1 KGHSH and CDR2 LQKENI. The germline V and J ends were trimmed by 4 bases and 5 bases, with 14 bases remaining between them. CDR3 length: 15 residues. CDR3: CASSLLSDNNEKLFF. CDR3 nucleotides: TGTGCCAGCTCACTCCTCTCGGACAACAATGAAAAACTGTTTTTT.